This T cell receptor (beta chain) was recovered during a study of T cells in Graves' hyperthyroidism and ophthalmopathy. Points from the study as a whole: Clonotypes that were expanded in thyroid above 0.001 mostly appeared in blood too.

Authors of the study amplified TCR beta CDR3 regions from RNA transcripts. HTBI primers were employed in a first-round RT-PCR of the TCR CDR3. Via MiXCR, TCRdb re-called the multiplex PCR reads, giving one row per CDR3 protein. The profile shows around 350,000 distinct CDR3 sequences, 13% to 15% of them singletons. CDR3 length: 14 amino acids. With 3 bases removed from V and 3 bases from J, the gap between germline ends came to 12 bases. From germline, CDR1 is DFQATT and CDR2 SNEGSKA (reference sequence). There are many counts of this clonotype. Its antigen remains unidentified. J is TRBJ2-1 and V is TRBV20-1; maybe TRBD1 (5 bases). The TCR originated in an older woman with Graves' ophthalmopathy. The sequenced sample was blood. The CDR3 nucleotides read TGCAGTGCTAGTCCTATCCAGGGCTACAATGAGCAGTTCTTC. It specifies CSASPIQGYNEQFF.